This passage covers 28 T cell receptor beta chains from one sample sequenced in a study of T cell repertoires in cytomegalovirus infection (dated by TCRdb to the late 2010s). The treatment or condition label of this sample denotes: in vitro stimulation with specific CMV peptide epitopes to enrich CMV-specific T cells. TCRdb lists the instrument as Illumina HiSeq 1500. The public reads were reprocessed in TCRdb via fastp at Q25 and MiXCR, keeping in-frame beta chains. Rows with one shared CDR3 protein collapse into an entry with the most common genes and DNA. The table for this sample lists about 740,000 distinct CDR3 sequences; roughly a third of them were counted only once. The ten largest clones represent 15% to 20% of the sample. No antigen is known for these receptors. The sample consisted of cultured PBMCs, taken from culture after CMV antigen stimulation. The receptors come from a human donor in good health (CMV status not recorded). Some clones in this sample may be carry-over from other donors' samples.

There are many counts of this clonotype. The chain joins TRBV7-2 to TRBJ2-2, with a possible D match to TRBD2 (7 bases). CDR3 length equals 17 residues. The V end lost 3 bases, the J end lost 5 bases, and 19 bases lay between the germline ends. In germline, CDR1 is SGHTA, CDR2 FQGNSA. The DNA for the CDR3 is TGTGCCAGCAGCTTGGATTGGGGGGGCGCTTGGACCGGGGAGCTGTTTTTT. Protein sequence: CASSLDWGGAWTGELFF. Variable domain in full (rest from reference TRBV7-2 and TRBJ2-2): GAGVSQSPSNKVTEKGKDVELRCDPISGHTALYWYRQSLGQGLEFLIYFQGNSAPDKSGLPSDRFSAERTGGSVSTLTIQRTQQEDSAVYLCASSLDWGGAWTGELFFGEGSRLTVL.

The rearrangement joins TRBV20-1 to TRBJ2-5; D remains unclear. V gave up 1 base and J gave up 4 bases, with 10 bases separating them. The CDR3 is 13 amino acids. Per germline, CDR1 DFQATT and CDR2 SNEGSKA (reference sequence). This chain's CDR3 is CSARVGAVETQYF. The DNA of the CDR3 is TGCAGTGCTAGAGTGGGCGCGGTAGAGACCCAGTACTTC.

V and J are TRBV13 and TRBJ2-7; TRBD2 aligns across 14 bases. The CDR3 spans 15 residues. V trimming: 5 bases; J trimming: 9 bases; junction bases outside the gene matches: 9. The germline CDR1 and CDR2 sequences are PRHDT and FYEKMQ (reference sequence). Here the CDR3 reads CASSPGLAGAVGQYF. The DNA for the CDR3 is TGTGCCAGCAGCCCGGGACTAGCGGGGGCCGTCGGGCAGTACTTC.

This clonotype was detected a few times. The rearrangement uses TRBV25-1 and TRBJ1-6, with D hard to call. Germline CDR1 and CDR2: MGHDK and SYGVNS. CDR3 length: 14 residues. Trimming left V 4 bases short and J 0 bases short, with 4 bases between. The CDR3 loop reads CASSGFSYNSPLHF. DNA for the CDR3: TGTGCCAGCAGTGGATTCTCCTATAATTCACCCCTCCACTTT.

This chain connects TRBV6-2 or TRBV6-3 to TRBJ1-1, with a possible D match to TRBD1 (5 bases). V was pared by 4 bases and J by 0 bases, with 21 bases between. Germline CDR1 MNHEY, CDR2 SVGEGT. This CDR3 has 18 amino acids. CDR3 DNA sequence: TGTGCCAGCAGTTTCATTAATACCTTGGGACGGATGAACACTGAAGCTTTCTTT. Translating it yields CASSFINTLGRMNTEAFF.

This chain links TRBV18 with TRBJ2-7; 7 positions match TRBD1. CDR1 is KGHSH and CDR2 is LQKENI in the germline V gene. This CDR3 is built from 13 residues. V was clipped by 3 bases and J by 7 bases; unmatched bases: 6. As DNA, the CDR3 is TGTGCCAGCTCACCCGACAGGGCGAGGGAGCAGTACTTC. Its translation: CASSPDRAREQYF.

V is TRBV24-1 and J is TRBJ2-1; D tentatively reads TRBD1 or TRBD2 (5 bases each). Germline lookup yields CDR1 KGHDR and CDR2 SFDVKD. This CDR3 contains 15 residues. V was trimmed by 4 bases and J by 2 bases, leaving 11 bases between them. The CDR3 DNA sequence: TGTGCCACCAGTGACCGGGACGGACCCTACAATGAGCAGTTCTTC. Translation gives CATSDRDGPYNEQFF.

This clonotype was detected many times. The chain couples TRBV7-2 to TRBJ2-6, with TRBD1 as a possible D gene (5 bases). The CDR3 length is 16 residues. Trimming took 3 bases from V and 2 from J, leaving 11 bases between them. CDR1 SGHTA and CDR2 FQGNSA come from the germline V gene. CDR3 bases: TGTGCCAGCAGCTTGGGGCCAAGTGCTGGGGCCAACGTCCTGACTTTC. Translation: CASSLGPSAGANVLTF. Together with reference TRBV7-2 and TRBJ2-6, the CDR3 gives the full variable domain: GAGVSQSPSNKVTEKGKDVELRCDPISGHTALYWYRQSLGQGLEFLIYFQGNSAPDKSGLPSDRFSAERTGGSVSTLTIQRTQQEDSAVYLCASSLGPSAGANVLTFGAGSRLTVL.

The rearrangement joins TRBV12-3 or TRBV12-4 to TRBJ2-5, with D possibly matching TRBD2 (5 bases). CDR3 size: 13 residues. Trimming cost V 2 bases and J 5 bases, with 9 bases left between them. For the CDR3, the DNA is TGTGCCAGCAGTTTAAGGGAGCCGGAGACCCAGTACTTC. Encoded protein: CASSLREPETQYF.

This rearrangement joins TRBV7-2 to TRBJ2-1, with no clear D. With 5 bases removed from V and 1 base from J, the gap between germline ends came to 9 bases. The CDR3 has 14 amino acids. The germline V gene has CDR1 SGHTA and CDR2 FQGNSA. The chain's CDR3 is CASSRTTSYNEQFF. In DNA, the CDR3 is TGTGCCAGCAGCCGGACCACTTCCTACAATGAGCAGTTCTTC.

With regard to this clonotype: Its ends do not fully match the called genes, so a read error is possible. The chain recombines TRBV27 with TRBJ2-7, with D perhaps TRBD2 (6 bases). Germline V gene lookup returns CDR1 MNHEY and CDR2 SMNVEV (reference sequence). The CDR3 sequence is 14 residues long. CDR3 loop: CVSRAGTLGYEQYF. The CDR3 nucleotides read TGTGTCAGCAGGGCCGGGACTTTGGGTTACGAGCAGTACTTC.

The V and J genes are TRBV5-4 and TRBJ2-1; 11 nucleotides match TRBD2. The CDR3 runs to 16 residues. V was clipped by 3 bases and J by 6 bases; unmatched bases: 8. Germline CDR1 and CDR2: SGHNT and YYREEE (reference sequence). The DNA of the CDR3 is TGTGCCAGCAGCTGGAGTGGGACTAGCGGAATCAATGAGCAGTTCTTC. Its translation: CASSWSGTSGINEQFF.

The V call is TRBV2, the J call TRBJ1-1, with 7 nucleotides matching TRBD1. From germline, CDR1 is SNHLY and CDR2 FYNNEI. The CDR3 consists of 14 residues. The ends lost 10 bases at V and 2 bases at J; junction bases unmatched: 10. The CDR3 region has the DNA TGTGCCACCGAACCGACAGGGATAAACACTGAAGCTTTCTTT. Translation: CATEPTGINTEAFF.

CDR3 sequence: CASTARQGAPLDNEQFF. In DNA, the CDR3 is TGTGCCAGCACCGCCAGGCAGGGGGCTCCTTTGGACAATGAGCAGTTCTTC. The gene calls are TRBV7-9 and TRBJ2-1, with TRBD1 matching 8 bases. CDR1 and CDR2 (germline): SEHNR, FQNEAQ (reference sequence). The CDR3 spans 17 residues. V lost 7 bases and J lost 5; bases outside the gene matches: 16.

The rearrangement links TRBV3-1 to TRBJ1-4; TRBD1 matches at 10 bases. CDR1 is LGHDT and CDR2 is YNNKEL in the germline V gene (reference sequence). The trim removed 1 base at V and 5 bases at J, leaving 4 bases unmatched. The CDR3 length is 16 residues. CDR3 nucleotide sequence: TGTGCCAGCAGCCAAGCGGGACAGGGGCCCAATGAAAAACTGTTTTTT. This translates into CASSQAGQGPNEKLFF.

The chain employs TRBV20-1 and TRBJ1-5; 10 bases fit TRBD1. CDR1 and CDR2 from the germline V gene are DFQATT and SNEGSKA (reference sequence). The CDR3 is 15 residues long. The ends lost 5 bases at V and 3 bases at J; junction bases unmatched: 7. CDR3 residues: CSAGGQGSFNQPQHF. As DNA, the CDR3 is TGCAGTGCTGGGGGACAGGGGTCCTTCAATCAGCCCCAGCATTTT.

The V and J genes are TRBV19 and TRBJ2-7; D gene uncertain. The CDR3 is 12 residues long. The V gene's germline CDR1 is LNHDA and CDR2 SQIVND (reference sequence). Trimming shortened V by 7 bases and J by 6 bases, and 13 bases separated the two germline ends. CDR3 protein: CASNGPTGEQYF. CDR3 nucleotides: TGTGCCAGTAACGGACCCACTGGCGAGCAGTACTTC.

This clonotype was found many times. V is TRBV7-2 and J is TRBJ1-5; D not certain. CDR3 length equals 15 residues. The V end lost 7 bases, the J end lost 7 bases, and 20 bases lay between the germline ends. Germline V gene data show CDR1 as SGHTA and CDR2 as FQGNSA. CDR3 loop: CASTSPEEGGQPQHF. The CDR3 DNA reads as TGTGCCAGCACCTCCCCCGAGGAGGGAGGGCAGCCCCAGCATTTT. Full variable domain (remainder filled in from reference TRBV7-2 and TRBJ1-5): GAGVSQSPSNKVTEKGKDVELRCDPISGHTALYWYRQSLGQGLEFLIYFQGNSAPDKSGLPSDRFSAERTGGSVSTLTIQRTQQEDSAVYLCASTSPEEGGQPQHFGDGTRLSIL.

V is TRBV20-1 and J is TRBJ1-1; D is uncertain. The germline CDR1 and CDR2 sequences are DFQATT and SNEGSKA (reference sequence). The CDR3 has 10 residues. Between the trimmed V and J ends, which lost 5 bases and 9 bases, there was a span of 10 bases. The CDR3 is CSADRDQAFF. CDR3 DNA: TGCAGTGCTGACCGAGATCAAGCTTTCTTT.

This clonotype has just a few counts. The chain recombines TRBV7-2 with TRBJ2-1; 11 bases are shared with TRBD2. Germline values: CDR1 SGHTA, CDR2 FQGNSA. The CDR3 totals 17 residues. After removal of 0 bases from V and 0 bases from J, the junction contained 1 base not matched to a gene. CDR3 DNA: TGTGCCAGCAGCTTAGCGACTAGCGGGGCCTCCTACAATGAGCAGTTCTTC. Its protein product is CASSLATSGASYNEQFF.

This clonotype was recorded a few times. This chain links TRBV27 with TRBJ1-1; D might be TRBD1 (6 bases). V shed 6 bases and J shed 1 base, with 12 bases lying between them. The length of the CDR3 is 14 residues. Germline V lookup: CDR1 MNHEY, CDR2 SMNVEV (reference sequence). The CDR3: CASRPDRPNTEAFF. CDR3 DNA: TGTGCCAGCAGACCAGACAGGCCGAACACTGAAGCTTTCTTT.

CDR3 amino acids: CSARGRDVSTDTQYF. CDR3 nucleotide sequence: TGCAGTGCTAGAGGGCGGGACGTCAGCACAGATACGCAGTATTTT. The J gene is TRBJ2-3, the V gene TRBV20-1; TRBD2 might be the D (6 bases). The CDR3 runs to 15 residues. Deletions cut 1 base from V and 0 bases from J, with 11 bases between. Germline CDR1 reads DFQATT; CDR2 reads SNEGSKA (reference sequence).

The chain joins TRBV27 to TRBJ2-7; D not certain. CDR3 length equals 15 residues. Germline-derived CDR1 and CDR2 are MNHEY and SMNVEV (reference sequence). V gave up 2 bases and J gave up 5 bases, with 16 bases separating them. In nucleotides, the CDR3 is TGTGCCAGCAGTTTAAAGGCAGGATCTAACCACGAGCAGTACTTC. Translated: CASSLKAGSNHEQYF.

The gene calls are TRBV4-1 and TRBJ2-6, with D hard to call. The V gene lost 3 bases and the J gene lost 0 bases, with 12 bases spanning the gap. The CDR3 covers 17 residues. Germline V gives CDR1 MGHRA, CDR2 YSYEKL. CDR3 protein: CASSQVKAASGANVLTF. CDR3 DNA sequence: TGCGCCAGCAGCCAGGTAAAGGCCGCCTCTGGGGCCAACGTCCTGACTTTC.

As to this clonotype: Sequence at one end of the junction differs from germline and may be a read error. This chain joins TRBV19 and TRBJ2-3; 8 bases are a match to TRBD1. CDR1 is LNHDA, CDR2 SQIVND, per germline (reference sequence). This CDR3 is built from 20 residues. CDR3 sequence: CASKASFHLLRTGYTDTQCF. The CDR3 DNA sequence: TGTGCCAGTAAAGCCAGTTTTCACCTTCTCCGGACAGGGTACACAGATACGCAGTGTTTT.

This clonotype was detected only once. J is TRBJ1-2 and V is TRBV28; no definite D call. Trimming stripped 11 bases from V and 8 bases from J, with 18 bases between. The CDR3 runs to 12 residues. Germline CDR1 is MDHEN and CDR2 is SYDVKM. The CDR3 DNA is TGTGCCTGCTCCGCCCGAGGTCAAGGCTACACCTTC. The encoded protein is CACSARGQGYTF.

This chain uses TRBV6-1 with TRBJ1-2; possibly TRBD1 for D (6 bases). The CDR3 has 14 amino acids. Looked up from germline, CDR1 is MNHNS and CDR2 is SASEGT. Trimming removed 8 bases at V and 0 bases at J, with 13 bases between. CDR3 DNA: TGTGCCAGCCTTGGAGCAGGGGCTAACTATGGCTACACCTTC. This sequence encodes CASLGAGANYGYTF.

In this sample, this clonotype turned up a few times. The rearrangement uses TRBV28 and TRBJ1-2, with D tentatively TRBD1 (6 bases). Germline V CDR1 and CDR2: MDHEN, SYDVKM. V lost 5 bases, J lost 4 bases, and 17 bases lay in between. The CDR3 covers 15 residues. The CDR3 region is CASSLPRGPGYGYTF. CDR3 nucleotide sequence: TGTGCCAGCAGTCTTCCACGGGGGCCTGGCTATGGCTACACCTTC.